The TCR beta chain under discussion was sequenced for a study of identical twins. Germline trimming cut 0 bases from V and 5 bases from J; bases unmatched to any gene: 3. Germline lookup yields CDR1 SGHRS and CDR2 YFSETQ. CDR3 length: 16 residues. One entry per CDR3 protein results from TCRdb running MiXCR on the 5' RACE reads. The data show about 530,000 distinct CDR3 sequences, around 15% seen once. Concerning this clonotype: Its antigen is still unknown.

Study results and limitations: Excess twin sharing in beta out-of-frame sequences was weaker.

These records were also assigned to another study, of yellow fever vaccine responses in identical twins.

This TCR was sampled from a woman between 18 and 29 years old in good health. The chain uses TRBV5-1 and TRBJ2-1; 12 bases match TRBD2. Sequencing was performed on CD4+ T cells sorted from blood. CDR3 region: CASSLEGLAGDNEQFF. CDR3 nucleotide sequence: TGCGCCAGCAGCTTGGAGGGACTAGCGGGCGACAATGAGCAGTTCTTC.